This TCR beta chain originates from a study of CD8 T cells in Susac syndrome. Regarding the study as a whole: It was acknowledged in the study that the number of individuals who were included in its TCR sequencing and HLA analysis was relatively small.

Reverse transcription of about 0.5 to 1 ug RNA was carried out with random hexamers. Amplification of the TCR beta CDR3 was carried out by immunoSEQ multiplex PCR, which spanned a total of 54 Vbeta and 13 Jbeta segments. MiXCR was run by TCRdb on the immunoSEQ multiplex PCR reads, yielding one entry per CDR3 protein. The sample records over 200,000 distinct CDR3 sequences, 85% to 95% being singletons. Peripheral blood CD8+ and CD4+ T cells were profiled by TCR beta sequencing. The CD8+ and CD4+ T cells were negatively isolated, with the TEMRA cells enriched by FACS. As concerns this clonotype: Its antigen is unidentified.

CDR1 and CDR2 from the germline V gene are DFQATT and SNEGSKA (reference sequence). The ends were cut back, 3 bases at V and 1 base at J, with 3 bases in the middle. The CDR3 is 11 residues long. This clonotype was obtained from a human donor with multiple sclerosis. The chain joins TRBV20-1 to TRBJ1-1; D unclear. Sequencing was performed on CD4+ T cells from PBMCs. The CDR3 coding sequence is TGCAGTGCTAGGGGGAACACTGAAGCTTTCTTT. Translating it yields CSARGNTEAFF.